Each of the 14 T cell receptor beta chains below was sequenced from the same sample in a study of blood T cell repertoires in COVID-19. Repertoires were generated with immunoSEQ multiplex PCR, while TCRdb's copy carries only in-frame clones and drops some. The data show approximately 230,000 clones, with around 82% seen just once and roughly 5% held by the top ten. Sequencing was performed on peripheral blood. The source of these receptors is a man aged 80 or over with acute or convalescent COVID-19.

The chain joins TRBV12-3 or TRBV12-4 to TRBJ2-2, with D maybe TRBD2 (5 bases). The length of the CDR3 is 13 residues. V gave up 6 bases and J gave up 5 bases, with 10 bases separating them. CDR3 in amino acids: CASSPGKTGELFF. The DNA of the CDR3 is TGTGCCAGCAGCCCGGGAAAGACCGGGGAGCTGTTTTTT.

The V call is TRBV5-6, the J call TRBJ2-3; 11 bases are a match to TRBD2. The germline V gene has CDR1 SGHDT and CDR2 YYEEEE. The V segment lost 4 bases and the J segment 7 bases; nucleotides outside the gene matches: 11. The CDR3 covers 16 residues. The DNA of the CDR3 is TGTGCCAGCAGCATTGGGGCACTAGCGGGGGTGTATACGCAGTATTTT. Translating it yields CASSIGALAGVYTQYF.

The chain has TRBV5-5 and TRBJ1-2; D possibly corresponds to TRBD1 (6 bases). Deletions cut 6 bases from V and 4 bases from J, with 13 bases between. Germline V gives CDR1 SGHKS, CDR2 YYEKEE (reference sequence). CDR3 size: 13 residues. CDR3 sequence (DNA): TGTGCCAGCACCTTACAGGGAACCTATGGCTACACCTTC. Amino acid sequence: CASTLQGTYGYTF.

CDR3 loop: CASSQQGFGANVLTF. CDR3 DNA: TGTGCCAGCAGTCAACAGGGTTTTGGGGCCAACGTCCTGACTTTC. The chain couples TRBV28 to TRBJ2-6; possible D gene TRBD1, 6 bases. Trimming removed 5 bases from V and 3 bases from J, with 11 bases in between. CDR3 size: 15 residues. From germline, CDR1 is MDHEN and CDR2 SYDVKM. Full variable domain (rest looked up from reference TRBV28 and TRBJ2-6): DVKVTQSSRYLVKRTGEKVFLECVQDMDHENMFWYRQDPGLGLRLIYFSYDVKMKEKGDIPEGYSVSREKKERFSLILESASTNQTSMYLCASSQQGFGANVLTFGAGSRLTVL.

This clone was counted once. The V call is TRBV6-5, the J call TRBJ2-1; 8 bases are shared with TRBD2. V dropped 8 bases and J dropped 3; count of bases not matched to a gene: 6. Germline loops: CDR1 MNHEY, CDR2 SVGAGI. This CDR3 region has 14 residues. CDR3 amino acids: CASGGAGGYNEQFF. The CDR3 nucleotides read TGTGCCAGCGGAGGGGCGGGGGGCTACAATGAGCAGTTCTTC.

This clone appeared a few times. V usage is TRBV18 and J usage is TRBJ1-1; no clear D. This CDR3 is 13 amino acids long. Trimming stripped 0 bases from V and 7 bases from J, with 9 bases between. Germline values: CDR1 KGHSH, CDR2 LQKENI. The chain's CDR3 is CASSPPRGFEAFF. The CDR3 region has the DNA TGTGCCAGCTCACCACCCCGGGGTTTTGAAGCTTTCTTT.

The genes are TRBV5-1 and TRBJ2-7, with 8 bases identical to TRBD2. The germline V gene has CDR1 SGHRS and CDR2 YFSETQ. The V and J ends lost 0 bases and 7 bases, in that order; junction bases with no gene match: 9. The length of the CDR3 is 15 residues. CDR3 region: CASSLGAGGSGEQYF. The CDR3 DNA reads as TGCGCCAGCAGCTTGGGGGCGGGAGGCTCGGGAGAGCAGTACTTC.

The CDR3 region is CASRPDLNGELFF. CDR3 DNA sequence: TGTGCCAGCAGGCCAGACTTGAACGGGGAGCTGTTTTTT. This chain joins TRBV2 and TRBJ2-2; D uncertain. Trimming left V 6 bases short and J 7 bases short, with 12 bases between. CDR3 size: 13 residues. Germline V lookup: CDR1 SNHLY, CDR2 FYNNEI.

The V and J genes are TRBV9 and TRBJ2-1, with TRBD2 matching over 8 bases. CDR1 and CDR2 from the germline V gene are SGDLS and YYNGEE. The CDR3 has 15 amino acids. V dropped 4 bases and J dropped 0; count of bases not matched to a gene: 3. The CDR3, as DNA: TGTGCCAGCAGCCGTAGCGGGGCCTCCTACAATGAGCAGTTCTTC. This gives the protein CASSRSGASYNEQFF.

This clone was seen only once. CDR3 coding DNA: TGTGCCAGCAGTTTAATAGGGGGTCGTTTCTCTGGGGCCAACGTCCTGACTTTC. Translation gives CASSLIGGRFSGANVLTF. The gene calls are TRBV28 and TRBJ2-6, with D possibly TRBD1 on 6 matching bases. Trimming took off 2 bases at V and 0 bases at J, with 14 bases between the two ends. Germline values: CDR1 MDHEN, CDR2 SYDVKM. This CDR3 has 18 amino acids.

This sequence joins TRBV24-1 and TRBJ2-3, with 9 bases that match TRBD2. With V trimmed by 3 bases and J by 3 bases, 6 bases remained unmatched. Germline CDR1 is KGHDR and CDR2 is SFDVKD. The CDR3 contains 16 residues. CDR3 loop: CATSDPASGTTDTQYF. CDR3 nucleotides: TGTGCCACCAGTGATCCCGCTAGCGGGACGACAGATACGCAGTATTTT.

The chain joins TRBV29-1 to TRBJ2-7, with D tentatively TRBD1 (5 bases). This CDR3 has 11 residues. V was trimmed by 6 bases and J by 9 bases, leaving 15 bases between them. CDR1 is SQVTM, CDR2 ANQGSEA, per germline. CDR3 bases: TGCAGCGTCCTGGACATCCCCGTGCAGTACTTC. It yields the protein CSVLDIPVQYF.

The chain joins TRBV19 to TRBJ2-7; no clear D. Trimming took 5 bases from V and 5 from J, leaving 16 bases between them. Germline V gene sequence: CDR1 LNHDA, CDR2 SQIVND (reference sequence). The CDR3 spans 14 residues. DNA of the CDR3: TGTGCCAGTAGTGAGTCTTTACTCCCTCACGAGCAGTACTTC. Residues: CASSESLLPHEQYF.

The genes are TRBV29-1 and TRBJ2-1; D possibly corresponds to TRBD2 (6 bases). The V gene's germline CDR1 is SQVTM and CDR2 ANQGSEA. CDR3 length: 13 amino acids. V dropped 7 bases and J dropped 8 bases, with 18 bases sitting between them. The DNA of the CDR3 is TGCAGCGCACGGGGGTCGGTCCTCGATGAGCAGTTCTTC. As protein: CSARGSVLDEQFF.